This entry lists 9 T cell receptor beta chains sequenced from one sample in a study of blood T cell repertoires in COVID-19. Clones were sequenced by immunoSEQ multiplex PCR, and TCRdb holds only the in-frame ones, with some missing. The table includes around 300,000 clones, approximately 90% detected once. The sequenced sample consisted of peripheral blood. The receptors shown here come from a man younger than 35 with active or convalescent COVID-19.

V and J are TRBV24-1 and TRBJ2-7; TRBD2 agrees at 12 bases. With 5 bases clipped from V and 2 bases from J, the junction kept 3 bases outside the gene matches. CDR3 length: 15 amino acids. Germline CDR1 and CDR2: KGHDR and SFDVKD. DNA for the CDR3: TGTGCCACCAGTGCCTGGACTAGCGGGACCTACGAGCAGTACTTC. It translates to CATSAWTSGTYEQYF.

The chain employs TRBV19 and TRBJ2-3; D is possibly TRBD2 (5 bases). V was cut by 3 bases and J by 3 bases, with 16 bases left in between. The germline gives CDR1 LNHDA, CDR2 SQIVND (reference sequence). The CDR3 sequence is 16 residues long. In DNA form, the CDR3 reads TGTGCCAGTAGTATTGGTTTGGGAGCCCAGACAGATACGCAGTATTTT. Protein: CASSIGLGAQTDTQYF.

The chain uses TRBV12-3 or TRBV12-4 and TRBJ2-5; TRBD1 is a possible D gene (6 bases). The CDR3 runs to 13 residues. V gave up 4 bases and J gave up 4 bases, with 10 bases separating them. The CDR3 sequence: CASSSFRGETQYF. The CDR3 nucleotides are TGTGCCAGCAGTTCGTTCAGGGGAGAGACCCAGTACTTC.

This chain joins TRBV4-1 and TRBJ2-7, with D tentatively TRBD2 (5 bases). The germline gives CDR1 MGHRA, CDR2 YSYEKL. The CDR3 is 14 amino acids. Trimming took off 0 bases at V and 5 bases at J, with 11 bases between the two ends. CDR3 in amino acids: CASSQDPGFNEQYF. DNA of the CDR3: TGCGCCAGCAGCCAAGACCCGGGGTTCAACGAGCAGTACTTC.

This chain links TRBV9 with TRBJ2-3, with 11 bases lining up with TRBD2. This CDR3 region has 16 residues. Per germline, CDR1 SGDLS and CDR2 YYNGEE. The junction had 5 bases not matched to a gene; V was cut back by 3 bases and J by 2 bases. The CDR3 protein is CASSATSGGFTDTQYF. The CDR3, as DNA: TGTGCCAGCAGCGCAACTAGCGGGGGCTTCACAGATACGCAGTATTTT.

The chain recombines TRBV27 with TRBJ1-2, with 8 positions matching TRBD1. The CDR3 sequence is 15 residues long. The trim removed 5 bases at V and 2 bases at J, leaving 7 bases unmatched. Germline loops: CDR1 MNHEY, CDR2 SMNVEV (reference sequence). CDR3 region: CASSPGQGYNYGYTF. The CDR3 DNA sequence: TGTGCCAGCAGTCCAGGACAGGGTTACAACTATGGCTACACCTTC.

J is TRBJ1-2 and V is TRBV7-2; no firm D call. The CDR3 sequence is 15 residues long. V was trimmed by 5 bases and J by 0 bases, leaving 13 bases between them. In germline, CDR1 is SGHTA, CDR2 FQGNSA. CDR3 DNA: TGTGCCAGCAGCCAACCGACAAGAGCTAACTATGGCTACACCTTC. It translates to CASSQPTRANYGYTF.

The chain is built from TRBV7-9 and TRBJ2-1; 10 bases are a match to TRBD2. The trim removed 5 bases at V and 9 bases at J, leaving 10 bases unmatched. CDR3 size: 15 residues. Germline CDR1 reads SEHNR; CDR2 reads FQNEAQ (reference sequence). CDR3 coding DNA: TGTGCCAGCAGCGAACTAGCGGGGAAGGGTGGTGAGCAGTTCTTC. This codes for CASSELAGKGGEQFF. Full variable domain (rest looked up from reference TRBV7-9 and TRBJ2-1): DTGVSQNPRHKITKRGQNVTFRCDPISEHNRLYWYRQTLGQGPEFLTYFQNEAQLEKSRLLSDRFSAERPKGSFSTLEIQRTEQGDSAMYLCASSELAGKGGEQFFGPGTRLTVL.

This sequence joins TRBV7-6 and TRBJ2-5, with 10 bases lining up with TRBD1. The CDR3 sequence is 15 residues long. Per the germline V gene, CDR1 is SGHVS and CDR2 is FNYEAQ. The V gene end was trimmed by 5 bases and the J gene end by 7 bases; junction bases not matched to a gene: 10. The CDR3 reads CASSGRRDRGLTQYF. The CDR3 DNA reads TGTGCCAGCAGCGGGCGCCGGGACAGGGGTTTGACCCAGTACTTC.